Each of the 25 T cell receptor beta chains below was sequenced from the same sample in a study of post-analysis software for immune sequencing data. Notes on the study in general: About five TRBV segments were more frequent in patients than controls; TRBV5-6, TRBV5-1 and TRBV20-1 belonged to this group.

Presence of unique molecular identifiers characterized the TCR beta cDNA libraries. A single record per CDR3 protein comes from TCRdb applying MiXCR to the PCR reads. The data contain about 760,000 distinct CDR3 sequences, roughly 29% of them singletons. These receptors have no identified antigens. Sample: blood. All receptors come from a girl aged 10 to 17 with multiple sclerosis.

CDR3 residues: CSASLGSGGAYNEQFF. CDR3 nucleotide sequence: TGCAGTGCTAGTTTAGGTTCGGGGGGCGCCTACAATGAGCAGTTCTTC. The chain has TRBV20-1 and TRBJ2-1, with a weak D call TRBD2 (7 bases). Trimming removed 3 bases from V and 2 bases from J, with 17 bases in between. Germline CDR1 reads DFQATT; CDR2 reads SNEGSKA (reference sequence). The CDR3 has 16 residues.

The sample holds a few counts of this clonotype. The rearrangement links TRBV5-1 to TRBJ1-4; possible D gene TRBD1, 6 bases. Deletions cut 0 bases from V and 0 bases from J, with 12 bases between. Germline CDR1 SGHRS, CDR2 YFSETQ. The CDR3 length is 17 residues. The CDR3 region is CASSLALGQTTNEKLFF. The DNA for the CDR3 is TGCGCCAGCAGCTTGGCCCTAGGACAGACAACTAATGAAAAACTGTTTTTT.

This clonotype was seen more than once but under ten times. The V and J genes are TRBV27 and TRBJ1-1; TRBD1 agrees at 7 bases. CDR1 is MNHEY and CDR2 is SMNVEV in the germline V gene (reference sequence). The CDR3 has 19 amino acids. Trimming cost V 3 bases and J 0 bases; bases outside gene matches: 16. The CDR3 reads CASSFFAPTGKIMNTEAFF. In DNA form, the CDR3 reads TGTGCCAGCAGTTTTTTTGCCCCGACAGGGAAGATTATGAACACTGAAGCTTTCTTT.

This clonotype was seen only a few times. The chain carries TRBV7-2 and TRBJ2-7; D is perhaps TRBD2 (6 bases). V was cut by 3 bases and J by 1 base, with 13 bases left in between. The CDR3 has 15 residues. In germline, CDR1 is SGHTA, CDR2 FQGNSA. DNA for the CDR3: TGTGCCAGCAGCTTTAGGGCGGGAAGGTCCTACGAGCAGTACTTC. Amino acids: CASSFRAGRSYEQYF.

This clonotype came up many times. V and J are TRBV6-5 and TRBJ1-6; 7 bases fit TRBD1. This CDR3 has 14 residues. Germline V gene data show CDR1 as MNHEY and CDR2 as SVGAGI. Trimming at V came to 6 bases and at J to 6 bases, leaving 5 bases not matched to a gene. CDR3: CASSRDSANSPLHF. The CDR3 DNA reads as TGTGCCAGCAGCCGGGACAGCGCTAATTCACCCCTCCACTTT.

This clonotype came up once. The V gene is TRBV7-9, the J gene TRBJ1-1; a possible D gene is TRBD1 (5 bases). Germline CDR1 is SEHNR and CDR2 is FQNEAQ (reference sequence). The CDR3 length is 14 residues. With 6 bases removed from V and 0 bases from J, the gap between germline ends came to 11 bases. CDR3 residues: CASRAGHLNTEAFF. The CDR3 bases are TGTGCCAGCAGAGCCGGACACCTGAACACTGAAGCTTTCTTT.

The J gene is TRBJ2-7, the V gene TRBV4-3; no reliable D call. Germline lookup yields CDR1 LGHNA and CDR2 YSLEER. The CDR3 length is 14 residues. V dropped 0 bases and J dropped 4 bases, with 10 bases sitting between them. The CDR3 nucleotides read TGCGCCAGCAGCCAAGATTGGATGTATTACGAGCAGTACTTC. This sequence encodes CASSQDWMYYEQYF.

V gene TRBV20-1 combines with J gene TRBJ2-1; 11 nucleotides align to TRBD2. CDR3 length equals 13 residues. J was trimmed by 11 bases and V by 7 bases; bases with no gene match: 10. Germline CDR1 and CDR2: DFQATT and SNEGSKA (reference sequence). CDR3 protein: CSDRLAGIGKQFF. CDR3 in DNA: TGCAGTGACCGACTAGCGGGAATAGGTAAGCAGTTCTTC.

This clonotype was observed a handful of times. The chain has TRBV20-1 and TRBJ2-1; a weak D match, TRBD1 (6 bases). Trimming stripped 4 bases from V and 2 bases from J, with 12 bases between. The CDR3 has 14 residues. CDR1 and CDR2 from the germline V gene are DFQATT and SNEGSKA (reference sequence). This chain's CDR3 is CSAMNRDTYNEQFF. The CDR3 DNA sequence: TGCAGTGCTATGAACAGGGATACCTACAATGAGCAGTTCTTC.

V and J are TRBV6-1 and TRBJ2-2, with 7 bases lining up with TRBD1. Unmatched junction bases numbered 13, after V lost 4 bases and J lost 5 bases. Per the germline V gene, CDR1 is MNHNS and CDR2 is SASEGT. This CDR3 spans 17 amino acids. CDR3 sequence (DNA): TGTGCCAGCAGTGGACAGGGCGATTGGTTGGTAACCGGGGAGCTGTTTTTT. This codes for CASSGQGDWLVTGELFF.

The rearrangement uses TRBV28 and TRBJ2-3, with no clear D. The ends were cut back, 3 bases at V and 10 bases at J, with 11 bases in the middle. This CDR3 has 12 residues. The germline gives CDR1 MDHEN, CDR2 SYDVKM. CDR3 protein: CASSFQNYAQYF. DNA of the CDR3: TGTGCCAGCAGTTTCCAAAATTATGCGCAGTATTTT.

A word on this clonotype: A read error may produce the germline difference seen at one junction end. The J gene is TRBJ2-1, the V gene TRBV7-2; D is perhaps TRBD2 (6 bases). CDR1 and CDR2 from the germline V gene are SGHTA and FQGNSA. The CDR3 runs to 14 residues. The chain's CDR3 is CASSLASEYNEQFF. In DNA form, the CDR3 reads TGTGCCAGCAGCCTAGCGTCAGAGTACAATGAGCAGTTCTTC. The variable domain in full, completed from reference TRBV7-2 and TRBJ2-1, reads GAGVSQSPSNKVTEKGKDVELRCDPISGHTALYWYRQSLGQGLEFLIYFQGNSAPDKSGLPSDRFSAERTGGSVSTLTIQRTQQEDSAVYLCASSLASEYNEQFFGPGTRLTVL.

The CDR3 spells CASSEEGSVYGYTF. The CDR3, as DNA: TGTGCCAGCAGTGAAGAGGGTTCAGTGTATGGCTACACCTTC. The gene calls are TRBV2 and TRBJ1-2; D is unclear. The CDR3 is 14 amino acids. Germline lookup yields CDR1 SNHLY and CDR2 FYNNEI. Deletions cut 1 base from V and 5 bases from J, with 11 bases between.

This chain uses TRBV28 with TRBJ2-2; 10 bases agree with TRBD2. Per germline, CDR1 MDHEN and CDR2 SYDVKM. Trimming cost V 6 bases and J 0 bases; bases outside gene matches: 4. The CDR3 spans 16 residues. The CDR3 sequence: CASRPGLAANTGELFF. The CDR3 nucleotides read TGTGCCAGCAGGCCCGGACTAGCGGCGAACACCGGGGAGCTGTTTTTT.

This chain links TRBV10-3 with TRBJ2-1; 10 bases are shared with TRBD2. Germline CDR1 is ENHRY and CDR2 is SYGVKD. After removal of 2 bases from V and 1 base from J, the junction contained 5 bases not matched to a gene. The CDR3 length is 17 residues. CDR3 sequence (DNA): TGTGCCATCAGTGAGGCTCGTAGCGGGAGGTCCTACAATGAGCAGTTCTTC. It specifies CAISEARSGRSYNEQFF.

The chain recombines TRBV20-1 with TRBJ2-1, with D perhaps matching TRBD1 or TRBD2 (5 bases each). V dropped 7 bases and J dropped 7 bases, with 20 bases sitting between them. CDR1 DFQATT and CDR2 SNEGSKA come from the germline V gene (reference sequence). CDR3 length: 14 amino acids. CDR3 sequence reads: CSVRGNFVRNEQFF. The DNA for the CDR3 is TGCAGTGTTCGGGGCAATTTTGTCAGGAATGAGCAGTTCTTC.

The chain couples TRBV29-1 to TRBJ2-1; TRBD1 matches 10 bases. CDR3 length: 15 residues. V gave up 1 base and J gave up 5 bases; unmatched junction bases: 5. CDR1 SQVTM and CDR2 ANQGSEA come from the germline V gene. The CDR3 loop is CSVEVGQGRNNEQFF. In DNA, the CDR3 is TGCAGCGTTGAAGTGGGACAGGGGCGTAACAATGAGCAGTTCTTC.

This chain connects TRBV20-1 to TRBJ1-2; 10 bases map to TRBD1. The V gene end was trimmed by 4 bases and the J gene end by 5 bases; junction bases not matched to a gene: 7. The CDR3 extends over 14 amino acids. Germline V gives CDR1 DFQATT, CDR2 SNEGSKA (reference sequence). DNA for the CDR3: TGCAGTGCTATGGGGACAGGGGACATATATGGCTACACCTTC. Translated: CSAMGTGDIYGYTF.

The CDR3 sequence: CASSSLSGDVWSTDTQYF. As DNA, the CDR3 is TGTGCCAGCAGTTCGCTCAGCGGGGACGTTTGGTCAACAGATACGCAGTATTTT. The chain has TRBV12-3 or TRBV12-4 and TRBJ2-3; 7 bases are shared with TRBD2. The CDR3 contains 18 residues. Trimming cost V 4 bases and J 3 bases; bases outside gene matches: 16.

This clonotype was observed at least ten times. The V and J genes are TRBV7-9 and TRBJ1-5; the D is unclear. V was shortened by 2 bases and J by 5 bases, with 7 bases between the two germline ends. This CDR3 spans 13 amino acids. Germline V gene sequence: CDR1 SEHNR, CDR2 FQNEAQ (reference sequence). CDR3 bases: TGTGCCAGCAGCTTAACCGGCGATCAGCCCCAGCATTTT. Encoded protein: CASSLTGDQPQHF.

This clonotype was observed a handful of times. J is TRBJ2-5 and V is TRBV13, with D perhaps TRBD1 (5 bases). The V gene's germline CDR1 is PRHDT and CDR2 FYEKMQ (reference sequence). This CDR3 has 13 amino acids. Trimming shortened V by 5 bases and J by 11 bases, and 18 bases separated the two germline ends. CDR3 bases: TGTGCCAGCAGCCTCCCGACAGCTAATGAGCAGTACTTC. Its translation: CASSLPTANEQYF.

The V gene is TRBV29-1, the J gene TRBJ1-1; 12 nucleotides line up with TRBD1. This CDR3 is built from 16 residues. CDR1 is SQVTM and CDR2 is ANQGSEA in the germline V gene. After removal of 3 bases from V and 1 base from J, the junction contained 6 bases not matched to a gene. Here the CDR3 DNA reads TGCAGCGTTGAGGGGACAGGGGGCTTGTGGAACACTGAAGCTTTCTTT. Its translation is CSVEGTGGLWNTEAFF.

This clonotype has just a few counts. V gene TRBV12-3 or TRBV12-4 combines with J gene TRBJ1-2, with a possible D match to TRBD1 (5 bases). V lost 3 bases, J lost 5 bases, and 25 bases lay in between. The CDR3 runs to 18 residues. As DNA, the CDR3 is TGTGCCAGCAGTTTGGGTTCTGGAGTACAGGCACTTTCTTATGGCTACACCTTC. This codes for CASSLGSGVQALSYGYTF.

As DNA, the CDR3 is TGTGCCAGCAGCTTGGTCCAGACAGCGGAATATTACAATGAGCAGTTCTTC. Translation: CASSLVQTAEYYNEQFF. The chain is built from TRBV5-5 and TRBJ2-1, with D perhaps given as TRBD1 or TRBD2 (5 bases each). The CDR3 consists of 17 residues. V was clipped by 0 bases and J by 4 bases, with 17 bases between them. CDR1 SGHKS and CDR2 YYEKEE come from the germline V gene (reference sequence).

The gene calls are TRBV7-2 and TRBJ2-7; no clear D gene. The CDR3 extends over 17 amino acids. V was shortened by 5 bases and J by 0 bases, with 20 bases between the two germline ends. Germline V gene data show CDR1 as SGHTA and CDR2 as FQGNSA. The chain's CDR3 is CASSRDPRFDFSYEQYF. The CDR3 nucleotides read TGTGCCAGCAGCCGCGATCCTCGGTTCGACTTCTCCTACGAGCAGTACTTC.